The 10 T cell receptor beta chains below were found in one sample sequenced in a study of T-cell reconstitution after alpha-beta-depleted transplantation in children. Preparing the TCRbeta library involved the use of unique molecular identifiers. TCRdb itself ran the PCR reads through MiXCR, one entry per CDR3 protein. This sample has some 200,000 distinct CDR3 sequences; roughly 8.3% occur once, and the top ten carry less than 40%. The sequences come from PBMCs, mostly from graft donor cells, collected 360 days after TCRalphabeta/CD19-depleted stem cell transplant. The receptors derive from a male patient aged 2 to 9 who had a stem cell transplant for acute myeloid leukemia, so the T cells may come from the graft donor.

This clonotype has ten or more counts. This rearrangement joins TRBV2 to TRBJ2-2; D remains ambiguous. Germline assignment: CDR1 SNHLY and CDR2 FYNNEI. Trimming shortened V by 8 bases and J by 1 base, and 5 bases separated the two germline ends. The CDR3 is made up of 12 amino acids. CDR3 region: CASRQNTGELFF. CDR3 DNA: TGTGCCAGCCGGCAGAACACCGGGGAGCTGTTTTTT.

This clonotype was observed a few times. The chain links TRBV15 to TRBJ2-5, with 7 bases identical to TRBD1. CDR1 and CDR2 (germline): LNHNV, YYDKDF (reference sequence). There are 14 residues in the CDR3. Here the CDR3 DNA reads TGTGCGACGCGTGGGGACAGCGCACAAGAGACCCAGTACTTC. Protein: CATRGDSAQETQYF.

This clonotype was counted ten times or more. This chain joins TRBV12-3 or TRBV12-4 and TRBJ1-4; 7 positions agree with TRBD1. Trimming removed 3 bases from V and 5 bases from J; junction bases left unmatched: 6. This CDR3 is built from 15 residues. The CDR3, as DNA: TGTGCCAGCAGTTTTCCGGGACAGCCGAATGAAAAACTGTTTTTT. Protein sequence: CASSFPGQPNEKLFF.

The chain has TRBV2 and TRBJ2-3; the match to TRBD1 covers 9 bases. With 8 bases clipped from V and 0 bases from J, the junction kept 3 bases outside the gene matches. From germline, CDR1 is SNHLY and CDR2 FYNNEI. The CDR3 sequence is 14 residues long. Here the CDR3 reads CASPQGASTDTQYF. The CDR3 nucleotides read TGTGCCAGCCCACAGGGGGCGAGCACAGATACGCAGTATTTT.

At least ten counts were recorded for this clonotype. The rearrangement uses TRBV4-2 and TRBJ2-6; D ambiguous. The CDR3 runs 15 residues. Deletions cut 8 bases from V and 0 bases from J, with 11 bases between. CDR1 LGHNA and CDR2 YNFKEQ come from the germline V gene. CDR3 DNA sequence: TGTGCCAGCGACACGCAAGGCTCTGGGGCCAACGTCCTGACTTTC. This translates into CASDTQGSGANVLTF.

This clonotype was recorded a few times. The chain has TRBV9 and TRBJ2-3; D gene uncertain. Deletions cut 0 bases from V and 3 bases from J, with 8 bases between. The CDR3 has 14 amino acids. Per germline, CDR1 SGDLS and CDR2 YYNGEE. CDR3 sequence reads: CASSVATLTDTQYF. The CDR3 DNA reads TGTGCCAGCAGCGTAGCTACGTTGACAGATACGCAGTATTTT.

The chain employs TRBV6-1 and TRBJ1-5, with a tentative D call TRBD1 (5 bases). Germline loops: CDR1 MNHNS, CDR2 SASEGT. There are 14 residues in the CDR3. V was shortened by 6 bases and J by 3 bases, with 12 bases between the two germline ends. DNA for the CDR3: TGTGCCAGCAGGTTCCGGGGCAACAATCAGCCCCAGCATTTT. This translates into CASRFRGNNQPQHF.

This rearrangement joins TRBV7-9 to TRBJ2-7, with 9 nucleotides matching TRBD2. CDR1 and CDR2 (germline): SEHNR, FQNEAQ (reference sequence). This CDR3 region has 17 residues. The J segment lost 3 bases and the V segment lost 5 bases, leaving 14 bases of the junction unmatched. This CDR3 reads CASSSLRSSGGFYEQYV. Here the CDR3 DNA reads TGTGCCAGCAGCAGCCTGAGGAGTAGCGGGGGCTTCTACGAGCAGTACGTC.

This clonotype was found many times. The chain is built from TRBV6-5 and TRBJ2-3; the D gene could be TRBD1 or TRBD2 (5 bases each). CDR1 and CDR2 from the germline V gene are MNHEY and SVGAGI. The CDR3 covers 13 residues. V lost 4 bases and J lost 12, with 17 bases in between. The CDR3 bases are TGTGCCAGCAGTTGGGACCCAACCATCAAACAGTATTTT. Encoded protein: CASSWDPTIKQYF.

This clonotype was seen a handful of times. The chain is built from TRBV11-1 and TRBJ1-1; unclear D gene. With 4 bases removed from V and 1 base from J, the gap between germline ends came to 10 bases. This CDR3 has 14 residues. Germline loops: CDR1 SGHAT, CDR2 FQDESV (reference sequence). CDR3 loop: CASSSSLRNTEAFF. The CDR3 DNA reads as TGTGCCAGCAGCTCCTCGCTTCGGAACACTGAAGCTTTCTTT. The full variable domain, in which reference TRBV11-1 and TRBJ1-1 provide the parts outside the CDR3, is EAEVAQSPRYKITEKSQAVAFWCDPISGHATLYWYRQILGQGPELLVQFQDESVVDDSQLPKDRFSAERLKGVDSTLKIQPAELGDSAMYLCASSSSLRNTEAFFGQGTRLTVV.